Below, 30 T cell receptor beta chains from the same sample are listed, as sequenced in a study of blood T cell repertoires in COVID-19. TCRdb's copy holds only in-frame clones and misses some; the assay was immunoSEQ multiplex PCR. The sample lists roughly 220,000 clones; roughly 88% were seen once. Sequences were obtained from PBMCs or T cells enriched from blood (not recorded which). The origin of the receptors is a woman aged 45-60 years with acute COVID-19.

The chain couples TRBV2 to TRBJ1-6, with D maybe TRBD1 (5 bases). The CDR3 extends over 14 amino acids. Germline lookup yields CDR1 SNHLY and CDR2 FYNNEI. V dropped 6 bases and J dropped 8 bases, with 14 bases sitting between them. The CDR3 protein is CASRVTQGDSPLHF. The CDR3 coding sequence is TGTGCCAGCAGAGTAACCCAGGGTGATTCACCCCTCCACTTT.

This chain joins TRBV7-9 and TRBJ2-7, with D tentatively TRBD1 (5 bases). The V gene's germline CDR1 is SEHNR and CDR2 FQNEAQ (reference sequence). The CDR3 spans 14 residues. V lost 1 base and J 5 bases, leaving 12 bases between the germline ends. The CDR3 nucleotides are TGTGCCAGCAGCTTAGGGCAGGGTGAGGACGAGCAGTACTTC. Its translation is CASSLGQGEDEQYF.

The chain is built from TRBV7-8 and TRBJ1-4; D is perhaps TRBD1 (6 bases). Between the trimmed V and J ends, which lost 4 bases and 6 bases, there was a span of 15 bases. The CDR3 is made up of 15 amino acids. Germline CDR1 and CDR2: SGHVS and FQNEAQ. CDR3 bases: TGTGCCAGCAGCTCCAGGGGCTCAAATTATGAAAAACTGTTTTTT. It encodes CASSSRGSNYEKLFF. The full variable domain, in which reference TRBV7-8 and TRBJ1-4 provide the parts outside the CDR3, is GAGVSQSPRYKVAKRGQDVALRCDPISGHVSLFWYQQALGQGPEFLTYFQNEAQLDKSGLPSDRFFAERPEGSVSTLKIQRTQQEDSAVYLCASSSRGSNYEKLFFGSGTQLSVL.

This sequence joins TRBV27 and TRBJ2-5, with 8 nucleotides matching TRBD1. V lost 1 base to trimming and J lost 9 bases; unmatched junction nucleotides: 4. Germline V lookup: CDR1 MNHEY, CDR2 SMNVEV (reference sequence). The CDR3 loop spans 13 amino acids. The CDR3 sequence is CASSLWDRRPQYF. DNA for the CDR3: TGTGCCAGCAGTTTATGGGACAGGCGACCCCAGTACTTC.

This clone has a handful of counts. The V and J genes are TRBV3-1 (or the pseudogene TRBV3-2) and TRBJ2-1; 8 nucleotides agree with TRBD2. Germline V gene lookup returns CDR1 LGHDT and CDR2 YNNKEL (reference sequence). V was clipped by 0 bases and J by 8 bases; unmatched bases: 6. The CDR3 is 15 residues long. The CDR3 DNA reads TGTGCCAGCAGCCAAGAAAGGACTAGCTTCGATGAGCAGTTCTTC. As protein: CASSQERTSFDEQFF.

This clone turned up a few times. The V and J genes are TRBV3-1 (or the pseudogene TRBV3-2) and TRBJ1-2; no reliable D call. The CDR3 sequence is 14 residues long. CDR1 and CDR2 from the germline V gene are LGHDT and YNNKEL (reference sequence). The germline V and J ends were trimmed by 1 base and 0 bases, with 6 bases remaining between them. The CDR3 region is CASSQVSANYGYTF. The CDR3 coding sequence is TGTGCCAGCAGCCAAGTATCAGCTAACTATGGCTACACCTTC.

The chain recombines TRBV27 with TRBJ2-7; 14 nucleotides align to TRBD2. This CDR3 contains 15 residues. Germline CDR1 is MNHEY and CDR2 is SMNVEV (reference sequence). J was trimmed by 5 bases and V by 0 bases; bases with no gene match: 0. The CDR3 nucleotides read TGTGCCAGCAGTTTATCGGGACTAGCGGGAGACGAGCAGTACTTC. The encoded protein is CASSLSGLAGDEQYF.

This clone has more than one count but fewer than ten. Other DNA sequences in this specimen translate into the identical CDR3. The chain employs TRBV2 and TRBJ2-1; D is perhaps TRBD2 (5 bases). This CDR3 has 15 amino acids. The V gene lost 6 bases and the J gene lost 0 bases, with 12 bases spanning the gap. The V gene's germline CDR1 is SNHLY and CDR2 FYNNEI. CDR3 in DNA: TGTGCCAGCAGACGCGGAGGAAGCTCCTACAATGAGCAGTTCTTC. This encodes CASRRGGSSYNEQFF.

The chain uses TRBV28 and TRBJ1-2; 7 bases fit TRBD1. The V gene's germline CDR1 is MDHEN and CDR2 SYDVKM. Germline trimming cut 4 bases from V and 6 bases from J; bases unmatched to any gene: 8. This CDR3 contains 14 residues. CDR3 DNA sequence: TGTGCCAGCAGTTCCCGGAGGGGGCTGGATGGCTACACCTTC. Translating gives CASSSRRGLDGYTF.

Here the CDR3 reads CASSNKDGRGGYGYTF. CDR3 nucleotide sequence: TGTGCCAGCAGCAATAAAGACGGGAGGGGCGGCTATGGCTACACCTTC. The chain carries TRBV21-1 and TRBJ1-2. TRBV21-1 is a pseudogene segment. This CDR3 region has 16 residues.

V is TRBV27 and J is TRBJ2-4; 8 bases are a match to TRBD1. CDR1 and CDR2 (germline): MNHEY, SMNVEV (reference sequence). Unmatched junction bases numbered 7, after V lost 4 bases and J lost 2 bases. CDR3 size: 16 residues. Here the CDR3 reads CASSSGGAVSKNIQYF. The CDR3 DNA follows: TGTGCCAGCAGTTCAGGGGGCGCGGTTTCCAAAAACATTCAGTACTTC.

This chain connects TRBV6-2 or TRBV6-3 to TRBJ2-1, with D perhaps matching TRBD2 (6 bases). Germline V gene lookup returns CDR1 MNHEY and CDR2 SVGEGT. CDR3 length equals 14 residues. V dropped 0 bases and J dropped 10 bases, with 13 bases sitting between them. The CDR3 region is CASSYSMALAEQFF. CDR3 bases: TGTGCCAGCAGTTACTCGATGGCCCTAGCGGAGCAGTTCTTC.

The genes are TRBV5-1 and TRBJ2-3, with D possibly being TRBD2 (6 bases). In germline, CDR1 is SGHRS, CDR2 YFSETQ. Trimming shortened V by 1 base and J by 3 bases, and 12 bases separated the two germline ends. The CDR3 is 15 residues long. CDR3 in amino acids: CASSLSGGKTDTQYF. CDR3 nucleotide sequence: TGCGCCAGCAGCTTGTCGGGCGGGAAAACAGATACGCAGTATTTT. Full variable domain (remainder filled in from reference TRBV5-1 and TRBJ2-3): KAGVTQTPRYLIKTRGQQVTLSCSPISGHRSVSWYQQTPGQGLQFLFEYFSETQRNKGNFPGRFSGRQFSNSRSEMNVSTLELGDSALYLCASSLSGGKTDTQYFGPGTRLTVL.

This chain connects TRBV30 to TRBJ1-2; 9 nucleotides agree with TRBD1. The CDR3 covers 19 residues. Germline V CDR1 and CDR2: GTSNPN, SVGIG (reference sequence). Trimming cost V 1 base and J 3 bases; bases outside gene matches: 18. The CDR3 reads CAWSGGQGMSTNIYYGYTF. DNA of the CDR3: TGTGCCTGGAGTGGGGGACAGGGAATGTCCACGAACATATACTATGGCTACACCTTC. The full variable domain, completed using reference TRBV30 and TRBJ1-2, is SQTIHQWPATLVQPVGSPLSLECTVEGTSNPNLYWYRQAAGRGLQLLFYSVGIGQISSEVPQNLSASRPQDRQFILSSKKLLLSDSGFYLCAWSGGQGMSTNIYYGYTFGSGTRLTVV.

This clone was detected a few times. The chain carries TRBV20-1 and TRBJ2-7, with TRBD2 matching 9 bases. The CDR3 runs 15 residues. Losses at the gene ends were 3 bases for V and 4 bases for J; bases not matched to a gene: 10. CDR1 and CDR2 from the germline V gene are DFQATT and SNEGSKA (reference sequence). The CDR3 DNA reads as TGCAGTGCTAGTGGGCTAGCGGGATTTGAGTACGAGCAGTACTTC. Translation: CSASGLAGFEYEQYF.

CDR3 loop: CASSPRVGNTGELFF. The CDR3 DNA reads TGTGCCAGCAGCCCCCGGGTCGGTAACACCGGGGAGCTGTTTTTT. The genes are TRBV7-3 and TRBJ2-2; no clear D. This CDR3 contains 15 residues. CDR1 and CDR2 from the germline V gene are SGHTA and FQGTGA. V dropped 5 bases and J dropped 2 bases, with 12 bases sitting between them.

This rearrangement joins TRBV28 to TRBJ1-6; D may be TRBD1 (5 bases). Trimming pared 7 bases from V and 0 bases from J, leaving 13 bases between. The CDR3 totals 16 residues. Germline values: CDR1 MDHEN, CDR2 SYDVKM. The CDR3 loop is CASTLLGGSYNSPLHF. The CDR3 coding sequence is TGTGCCAGCACCCTCTTGGGGGGCTCCTATAATTCACCCCTCCACTTT.

The chain employs TRBV27 and TRBJ2-2; 7 bases map to TRBD1. The CDR3 spans 18 residues. J lost 0 bases, V lost 5 bases, and 12 bases had no gene match. In germline, CDR1 is MNHEY, CDR2 SMNVEV (reference sequence). The CDR3 region has the DNA TGTGCCAGCAGTCCGAAACCCCCCGGGACAGCGAACACCGGGGAGCTGTTTTTT. This sequence encodes CASSPKPPGTANTGELFF.

This clone was seen once. The V gene is TRBV29-1, the J gene TRBJ2-1; tentatively, D is TRBD2 (6 bases). This CDR3 spans 11 amino acids. CDR1 is SQVTM, CDR2 ANQGSEA, per germline. The V gene lost 8 bases and the J gene lost 13 bases, with 18 bases spanning the gap. The CDR3 sequence is CSTQTSRNQFF. CDR3 DNA: TGCAGCACCCAGACTAGTCGCAATCAGTTCTTC.

This chain joins TRBV11-2 and TRBJ2-7; a possible D gene is TRBD1 (6 bases). The germline CDR1 and CDR2 sequences are SGHAT and FQNNGV. The length of the CDR3 is 15 residues. V shed 5 bases and J shed 1 base, with 15 bases lying between them. The CDR3 sequence is CASSPGTIVSYEQYF. In nucleotides, the CDR3 is TGTGCCAGCAGCCCTGGGACAATTGTATCCTACGAGCAGTACTTC.

The chain carries TRBV5-1 and TRBJ2-1; D might be TRBD1 (6 bases). Trimming left V 4 bases short and J 9 bases short, with 14 bases between. The length of the CDR3 is 13 residues. In germline, CDR1 is SGHRS, CDR2 YFSETQ. CDR3 protein: CASSGDRSGEQFF. As DNA, the CDR3 is TGCGCCAGCAGCGGTGACAGGTCGGGTGAGCAGTTCTTC.

A single count supports this clone. The chain uses TRBV21-1 and TRBJ1-6; TRBD1 is the table's D call, not checked against the DNA. TRBV21-1 corresponds to a pseudogene. CDR3 length: 17 amino acids. The CDR3 protein is CASSKTTEDNYNSPLHF. The CDR3 DNA is TGTGCCAGCAGCAAAACGACAGAAGACAACTATAATTCACCCCTCCACTTT.

This clone was found once. The V and J genes are TRBV19 and TRBJ1-3, with 7 bases aligning to TRBD1. The length of the CDR3 is 14 residues. Germline loops: CDR1 LNHDA, CDR2 SQIVND (reference sequence). Losses at the gene ends were 4 bases for V and 8 bases for J; bases not matched to a gene: 8. CDR3 sequence reads: CASSTGTVTDTIYF. CDR3 DNA sequence: TGTGCCAGTAGTACCGGGACAGTGACGGACACCATATATTTT.

The chain recombines TRBV5-1 with TRBJ2-1, with 8 bases aligning to TRBD2. After removal of 3 bases from V and 6 bases from J, the junction contained 11 bases not matched to a gene. This CDR3 region has 16 residues. Germline lookup yields CDR1 SGHRS and CDR2 YFSETQ. DNA for the CDR3: TGCGCCAGCAGCTCGACATCGGGACTAGTAGTCAATGAGCAGTTCTTC. Protein: CASSSTSGLVVNEQFF.

The chain uses TRBV4-2 and TRBJ2-1; no clear D gene. The CDR3 is made up of 12 amino acids. Trimming removed 3 bases from V and 8 bases from J, with 8 bases in between. Germline V gives CDR1 LGHNA, CDR2 YNFKEQ. CDR3 residues: CASSHRLDEQFF. The CDR3 nucleotides are TGTGCCAGCAGCCACCGACTCGATGAGCAGTTCTTC.

Points on this clone: This specimen includes other DNA sequences encoding the same CDR3. The chain recombines TRBV5-1 with TRBJ1-5; D is ambiguous. The V end was cut by 0 bases, the J end by 0 bases, with 7 bases between. This CDR3 has 15 residues. Germline CDR1 reads SGHRS; CDR2 reads YFSETQ. This CDR3 reads CASSLVGDSNQPQHF. In DNA, the CDR3 is TGCGCCAGCAGCTTGGTCGGGGATAGCAATCAGCCCCAGCATTTT.

The chain is built from TRBV28 and TRBJ1-2; tentatively, D is TRBD1 (6 bases). This CDR3 region has 15 residues. Germline CDR1 and CDR2: MDHEN and SYDVKM. Trimming stripped 3 bases from V and 4 bases from J, with 15 bases between. In DNA, the CDR3 is TGTGCCAGCAGTTTCCTCAGGGGAGGGGGCTATGGCTACACCTTC. As protein: CASSFLRGGGYGYTF.

The CDR3 loop reads CATRTGGAANEETQYF. DNA for the CDR3: TGTGCCACCAGGACAGGGGGCGCGGCCAATGAGGAGACCCAGTACTTC. The chain employs TRBV15 and TRBJ2-5, with 10 bases fitting TRBD1. This CDR3 is built from 16 residues. The V segment lost 6 bases and the J segment 5 bases; nucleotides outside the gene matches: 12. Per germline, CDR1 LNHNV and CDR2 YYDKDF (reference sequence).

The chain carries TRBV28 and TRBJ1-2; 9 nucleotides align to TRBD1. V trimming: 3 bases; J trimming: 8 bases; junction bases outside the gene matches: 7. Per germline, CDR1 MDHEN and CDR2 SYDVKM. The CDR3 length is 14 residues. The CDR3 bases are TGTGCCAGCAGTTTGGGACAGGGTCGGGGAGGCTACACCTTC. It encodes CASSLGQGRGGYTF.

This sequence joins TRBV28 and TRBJ2-1; D gene unclear. Germline CDR1 and CDR2: MDHEN and SYDVKM. V lost 3 bases, J lost 7 bases, and 7 bases lay in between. CDR3 length: 12 amino acids. The CDR3 DNA is TGTGCCAGCAGTTTCCGGTTGAATGAGCAGTTCTTC. It yields the protein CASSFRLNEQFF. Complete variable domain (other parts from reference TRBV28 and TRBJ2-1): DVKVTQSSRYLVKRTGEKVFLECVQDMDHENMFWYRQDPGLGLRLIYFSYDVKMKEKGDIPEGYSVSREKKERFSLILESASTNQTSMYLCASSFRLNEQFFGPGTRLTVL.